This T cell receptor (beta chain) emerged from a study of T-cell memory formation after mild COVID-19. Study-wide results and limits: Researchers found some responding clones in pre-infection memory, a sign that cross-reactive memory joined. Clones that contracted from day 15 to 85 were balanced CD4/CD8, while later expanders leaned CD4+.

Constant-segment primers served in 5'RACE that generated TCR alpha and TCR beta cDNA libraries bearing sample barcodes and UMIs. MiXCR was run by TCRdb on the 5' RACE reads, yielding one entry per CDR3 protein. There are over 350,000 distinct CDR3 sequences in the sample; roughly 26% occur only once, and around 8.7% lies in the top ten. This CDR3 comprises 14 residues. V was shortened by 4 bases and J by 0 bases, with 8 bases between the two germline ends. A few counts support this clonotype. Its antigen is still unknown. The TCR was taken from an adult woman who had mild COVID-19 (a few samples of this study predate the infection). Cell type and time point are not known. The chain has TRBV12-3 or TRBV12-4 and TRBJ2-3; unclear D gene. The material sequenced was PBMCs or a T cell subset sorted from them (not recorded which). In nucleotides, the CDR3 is TGTGCCAGCAGTTGGAGAGTTAGCACAGATACGCAGTATTTT. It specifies CASSWRVSTDTQYF.